Listed here are 20 T cell receptor beta chains from one sample, sequenced in a study of control samples from healthy donors and cancer patients. Repertoires were generated with immunoSEQ multiplex PCR, while TCRdb's copy carries only in-frame clones and drops some. The sample consists of 45,000 to 60,000 clones, about 95% of them appearing once. The sequencing input was blood. All receptors derive from a man in his thirties or forties in good health.

The J gene is TRBJ1-2, the V gene TRBV7-6; a possible D gene is TRBD1 (6 bases). Germline CDR1 reads SGHVS; CDR2 reads FNYEAQ. The CDR3 covers 13 residues. Between the trimmed V and J ends, which lost 4 bases and 5 bases, there was a span of 11 bases. This CDR3 reads CASSSTQGYGYTF. The CDR3 nucleotides are TGTGCCAGCAGCTCAACACAGGGATATGGCTACACCTTC.

The CDR3 coding sequence is TGTGCCAGCAGGCCAAATAGGGGGGGCGGGCCCCTCCACTTT. The encoded protein is CASRPNRGGGPLHF. The chain joins TRBV25-1 to TRBJ1-6; tentatively, D is TRBD1 (6 bases). The CDR3 extends over 14 amino acids. Germline assignment: CDR1 MGHDK and CDR2 SYGVNS. Trimming left V 6 bases short and J 13 bases short, with 19 bases between.

The CDR3 reads CASSLGGTGLSPLHF. CDR3 coding DNA: TGTGCCAGCAGCTTGGGAGGGACAGGGTTGTCACCCCTCCACTTT. The genes are TRBV5-4 and TRBJ1-6, with 9 nucleotides matching TRBD1. Germline-derived CDR1 and CDR2 are SGHNT and YYREEE (reference sequence). The CDR3 has 15 amino acids. Trimming cost V 0 bases and J 10 bases; bases outside gene matches: 5.

This clone was counted a single time. The rearrangement joins TRBV6-2 or TRBV6-3 to TRBJ2-7; D not resolved. The CDR3 sequence is 15 residues long. CDR1 is MNHEY, CDR2 SVGEGT, per germline. With 4 bases removed from V and 2 bases from J, the gap between germline ends came to 15 bases. For the CDR3, the DNA is TGTGCCAGCAGTTCAGACGGTCCCGGAACCTACGAGCAGTACTTC. Its translation is CASSSDGPGTYEQYF.

This clone was seen a single time. The chain recombines TRBV3-1 (or the pseudogene TRBV3-2) with TRBJ2-1; TRBD1 matches 7 bases. The CDR3 length is 14 residues. Trimming took 8 bases from V and 5 from J; bases not matched to a gene: 9. Germline V CDR1 and CDR2: LGHDT, YNNKEL (reference sequence). CDR3 loop: CASHEAGGNNEQFF. CDR3 nucleotides: TGTGCCAGCCACGAGGCAGGGGGTAACAATGAGCAGTTCTTC.

Only one count was recorded for this clone. V usage is TRBV5-1 and J usage is TRBJ1-4; no clear D. The CDR3 totals 14 residues. V lost 4 bases, J lost 8 bases, and 15 bases lay in between. The germline V gene encodes CDR1 SGHRS and CDR2 YFSETQ. The CDR3 region is CASSLLISTEKLFF. The CDR3 DNA sequence: TGCGCCAGCAGCCTACTGATTTCGACGGAAAAACTGTTTTTT.

V usage is TRBV28 and J usage is TRBJ1-3; 7 bases line up with TRBD1. Losses at the gene ends were 8 bases for V and 3 bases for J; bases not matched to a gene: 7. Germline assignment: CDR1 MDHEN and CDR2 SYDVKM. This CDR3 has 14 residues. The CDR3 coding sequence is TGTGCCAGCCTCGACAGGGCTAATGGAAACACCATATATTTT. Amino acids: CASLDRANGNTIYF.

V and J are TRBV27 and TRBJ1-2, with 9 bases that match TRBD1. Germline V gene sequence: CDR1 MNHEY, CDR2 SMNVEV (reference sequence). The trim removed 5 bases at V and 3 bases at J, leaving 7 bases unmatched. The length of the CDR3 is 15 residues. The CDR3 loop reads CASSTGQGSYYGYTF. The CDR3 DNA sequence: TGTGCCAGCAGTACGGGACAGGGTTCTTACTATGGCTACACCTTC.

The chain is built from TRBV5-8 and TRBJ1-5; D gene unclear. V gave up 4 bases and J gave up 4 bases, with 9 bases separating them. Germline V gene lookup returns CDR1 SGHTS and CDR2 YDEGEE. This CDR3 contains 13 residues. This CDR3 reads CASSAGLNQPQHF. The DNA for the CDR3 is TGTGCCAGCAGCGCAGGTCTTAATCAGCCCCAGCATTTT.

This clone appeared a few times. This chain joins TRBV6-2 or TRBV6-3 and TRBJ2-7; 7 bases are shared with TRBD1. J lost 3 bases, V lost 5 bases, and 10 bases had no gene match. CDR1 is MNHEY, CDR2 SVGEGT, per germline. CDR3 size: 15 residues. DNA of the CDR3: TGTGCCAGCAGTATCATGGGACAGCTATTCTACGAGCAGTACTTC. Amino acids: CASSIMGQLFYEQYF.

The chain employs TRBV7-9 and TRBJ2-1; 11 positions match TRBD2. Germline-derived CDR1 and CDR2 are SEHNR and FQNEAQ (reference sequence). The CDR3 loop spans 18 amino acids. The junction had 7 bases not matched to a gene; V was cut back by 1 base and J by 2 bases. In nucleotides, the CDR3 is TGTGCCAGCAGCTTAGTAGGTCGACTAGCGGGGACCTACAATGAGCAGTTCTTC. Translation: CASSLVGRLAGTYNEQFF.

CDR3 sequence: CASRPTGLNTGELFF. CDR3 nucleotides: TGTGCCAGCAGGCCGACAGGACTAAACACCGGGGAGCTGTTTTTT. This chain uses TRBV3-1 (or the pseudogene TRBV3-2) with TRBJ2-2; either TRBD1 or TRBD2 may fit D (6 bases each). The CDR3 covers 15 residues. Between the trimmed V and J ends, which lost 6 bases and 2 bases, there was a span of 13 bases. Germline CDR1 is LGHDT and CDR2 is YNNKEL (reference sequence).

This rearrangement joins TRBV24-1 to TRBJ2-1; no clear D. There are 11 residues in the CDR3. CDR1 is KGHDR and CDR2 is SFDVKD in the germline V gene. The germline V and J ends were trimmed by 3 bases and 8 bases, with 4 bases remaining between them. The chain's CDR3 is CATSDKYEQFF. CDR3 bases: TGTGCCACCAGTGATAAGTATGAGCAGTTCTTC.

The V call is TRBV30, the J call TRBJ2-7, with 11 bases matching TRBD2. Germline V CDR1 and CDR2: GTSNPN, SVGIG (reference sequence). The J segment lost 3 bases and the V segment lost 3 bases, leaving 1 base of the junction unmatched. The CDR3 covers 13 residues. The chain's CDR3 is CAWRTSGVYEQYF. CDR3 bases: TGTGCCTGGAGGACTAGCGGGGTCTACGAGCAGTACTTC. Combining the CDR3 with reference TRBV30 and TRBJ2-7 gives the whole variable domain SQTIHQWPATLVQPVGSPLSLECTVEGTSNPNLYWYRQAAGRGLQLLFYSVGIGQISSEVPQNLSASRPQDRQFILSSKKLLLSDSGFYLCAWRTSGVYEQYFGPGTRLTVT.

The gene calls are TRBV27 and TRBJ2-7; tentatively, D is TRBD2 (6 bases). V gave up 6 bases and J gave up 2 bases, with 17 bases separating them. This CDR3 comprises 15 residues. Per germline, CDR1 MNHEY and CDR2 SMNVEV (reference sequence). CDR3 region: CASRGDRGGTYEQYF. The CDR3 nucleotides read TGTGCCAGCAGGGGGGACCGAGGAGGGACCTACGAGCAGTACTTC.

V gene TRBV12-5 combines with J gene TRBJ2-5, with no clear D. V lost 0 bases to trimming and J lost 3 bases, with 5 bases between them. The length of the CDR3 is 13 residues. Germline V gives CDR1 LGHNT, CDR2 FRNRAP. Here the CDR3 reads CASGLVWEETQYF. In nucleotides, the CDR3 is TGTGCTAGTGGTTTGGTGTGGGAAGAGACCCAGTACTTC.

This clone appeared once. V and J are TRBV6-5 and TRBJ1-2; 8 bases agree with TRBD1. J was trimmed by 8 bases and V by 5 bases; bases with no gene match: 10. Germline assignment: CDR1 MNHEY and CDR2 SVGAGI. CDR3 length equals 14 residues. The CDR3 sequence is CASSPGGRTRGYTF. CDR3 bases: TGTGCCAGCAGTCCAGGGGGCCGGACTCGGGGCTACACCTTC.

This rearrangement joins TRBV7-9 to TRBJ2-2; D remains ambiguous. Germline-derived CDR1 and CDR2 are SEHNR and FQNEAQ (reference sequence). The CDR3 is made up of 11 amino acids. V was shortened by 6 bases and J by 5 bases, with 4 bases between the two germline ends. The CDR3 DNA sequence: TGTGCCAGCAGACGGACCGGGGAGCTGTTTTTT. Protein: CASRRTGELFF.

The chain links TRBV4-3 to TRBJ2-3, with a possible D match to TRBD1 (5 bases). From germline, CDR1 is LGHNA and CDR2 YSLEER. The CDR3 covers 14 residues. V lost 4 bases to trimming and J lost 2 bases, with 10 bases between them. Here the CDR3 reads CASSRDRYTDTQYF. In nucleotides, the CDR3 is TGCGCCAGCAGCCGTGACAGATACACAGATACGCAGTATTTT.

The J gene is TRBJ2-5, the V gene TRBV9; the D gene is possibly TRBD2 (6 bases). Germline V lookup: CDR1 SGDLS, CDR2 YYNGEE. CDR3 length: 15 amino acids. Trimming removed 2 bases from V and 4 bases from J, with 15 bases in between. The CDR3 DNA is TGTGCCAGCAGCGTTAGGCCGGGACTGGGAGAGACCCAGTACTTC. This encodes CASSVRPGLGETQYF.